A selection of T cell receptor beta chains follows, all from one sample in a study of shared clonotypes between healthy human individuals. Profiled with immunoSEQ multiplex PCR; TCRdb holds only in-frame clones, not every one. The data show 2 million to 2.5 million clones, 80% to 95% seen once. What was sequenced was naive CD4+ T cells from PBMCs. The receptors were sampled from a man between 18 and 29 years old in good health. Some clones in this sample may be carry-over from other donors' samples. Each CDR3 is given with its conserved first and last residue. D genes are given only for firm matches. Some rows mark clone size as missing; the rest say once, few, many or name a class of expanded clone.

v_call: TRBV27
j_call: TRBJ2-1
d_call: NA
clone_size: once
cdr3_nt: TGTGCCAGCAGTCCGTGGGGCGACAATGAGCAGTTCTTC
cdr3_aa: CASSPWGDNEQFF

v_call: TRBV29-1
j_call: TRBJ2-3
d_call: TRBD2
clone_size: NA
cdr3_nt: TGCAGCGTTGCCCGCGGACTAGCGGGAGTAGATACGCAGTATTTT
cdr3_aa: CSVARGLAGVDTQYF

v_call: TRBV5-1
j_call: TRBJ2-5
d_call: NA
clone_size: NA
cdr3_nt: TGCGCCAGCAGCTTTGGCGGGGTACGAGAGACCCAGTACTTC
cdr3_aa: CASSFGGVRETQYF

v_call: TRBV29-1
j_call: TRBJ2-1
d_call: TRBD1
clone_size: NA
cdr3_nt: TGCAGCACGGACAGGGAGTCTGAGCAGTTCTTC
cdr3_aa: CSTDRESEQFF

v_call: TRBV7-6
j_call: TRBJ2-7
d_call: TRBD2
clone_size: NA
cdr3_nt: TGTGCCAGCAGCTTAATTCGCGGGACTAGCGCCTCCTACGAGCAGTACTTC
cdr3_aa: CASSLIRGTSASYEQYF

v_call: TRBV4-2
j_call: TRBJ2-1
d_call: NA
clone_size: NA
cdr3_nt: TGTGCCAGCAGCCAAGGGAAAAGACAGTTCCCGTACAATGAGCAGTTCTTC
cdr3_aa: CASSQGKRQFPYNEQFF

v_call: TRBV7-2
j_call: TRBJ2-1
d_call: NA
clone_size: NA
cdr3_nt: TGTGCCAGCAGCTTAGGTCGGCCAGAGGGGCAGTTCTTC
cdr3_aa: CASSLGRPEGQFF

v_call: TRBV4-2
j_call: TRBJ2-1
d_call: TRBD2
clone_size: NA
cdr3_nt: TGTGCCAGCAGCCAAGATTTCTCGGGAGGGCCGTACAATGAGCAGTTCTTC
cdr3_aa: CASSQDFSGGPYNEQFF

v_call: TRBV6-6
j_call: TRBJ2-3
d_call: NA
clone_size: NA
cdr3_nt: TGTGCCAGCAGGGCGGGACAGTCCAGATACACAGATACGCAGTATTTT
cdr3_aa: CASRAGQSRYTDTQYF

v_call: TRBV18
j_call: TRBJ1-2
d_call: TRBD1
clone_size: NA
cdr3_nt: TGTGCCGGCTCACCGGGTGATCGACAGGGCCGCTACACCTTC
cdr3_aa: CAGSPGDRQGRYTF

v_call: TRBV11-1
j_call: TRBJ2-7
d_call: TRBD2
clone_size: NA
cdr3_nt: TGTGCCAGCAGCTTAGGGGCGGGAGAAATTCTCTACGAGCAGTACTTC
cdr3_aa: CASSLGAGEILYEQYF

v_call: TRBV28
j_call: TRBJ2-7
d_call: TRBD2
clone_size: NA
cdr3_nt: TGTGCCAGCACCCCTTCCGGGACTAGCTACGAGCAGTACTTC
cdr3_aa: CASTPSGTSYEQYF

v_call: TRBV7-3
j_call: TRBJ2-3
d_call: NA
clone_size: NA
cdr3_nt: TGTGCCAGCAGCTTAAACCCCCCTACTACCGGGACAGATACGCAGTATTTT
cdr3_aa: CASSLNPPTTGTDTQYF

v_call: TRBV28
j_call: TRBJ2-1
d_call: TRBD2
clone_size: NA
cdr3_nt: TGTGCCAGCAGTTTTGGGACTAGCGGGAAAAGGGGGAGTGAGCAGTTCTTC
cdr3_aa: CASSFGTSGKRGSEQFF

v_call: TRBV10-3
j_call: TRBJ2-3
d_call: NA
clone_size: NA
cdr3_nt: TGTGCCCCTCCCCCCAGGACTACGCAGTATTTT
cdr3_aa: CAPPPRTTQYF

v_call: TRBV28
j_call: TRBJ1-2
d_call: NA
clone_size: NA
cdr3_nt: TGTGCCAGCAGTTGGAAGGGTCGCTATGGCTACACCTTC
cdr3_aa: CASSWKGRYGYTF

v_call: TRBV19
j_call: TRBJ2-1
d_call: TRBD1
clone_size: once
cdr3_nt: TGTGCCAGTAGGTATGGGTTGGGGACAGAGTACAATGAGCAGTTCTTC
cdr3_aa: CASRYGLGTEYNEQFF

v_call: TRBV7-2
j_call: TRBJ1-4
d_call: NA
clone_size: NA
cdr3_nt: TGTGCCAGCAGCGTAGACCCCCATGGGAAACTGTTTTTT
cdr3_aa: CASSVDPHGKLFF

v_call: TRBV7-3
j_call: TRBJ2-5
d_call: TRBD2
clone_size: NA
cdr3_nt: TGTGCCAGCAGCATCGGACTAGCAGAGACCCAGTACTTC
cdr3_aa: CASSIGLAETQYF

v_call: TRBV27
j_call: TRBJ1-2
d_call: NA
clone_size: NA
cdr3_nt: TGTGCCAGCAGTTTATTGACGCGAGGGGGAAACTATGGCTACACCTTC
cdr3_aa: CASSLLTRGGNYGYTF

v_call: TRBV9
j_call: TRBJ2-7
d_call: TRBD2
clone_size: NA
cdr3_nt: TGTGCCAGCAGCGTAGCCAGCGGGAGCTACGAGCAGTACTTC
cdr3_aa: CASSVASGSYEQYF

v_call: TRBV9
j_call: TRBJ2-5
d_call: NA
clone_size: once
cdr3_nt: TGTGCCAGCAGCGTAGGTGGACATCAAGAGACCCAGTACTTC
cdr3_aa: CASSVGGHQETQYF

v_call: TRBV2
j_call: TRBJ2-7
d_call: TRBD2
clone_size: NA
cdr3_nt: TGTGCCAGCAGTGTAACGGGAGGGCCCGACGAGCAGTACTTC
cdr3_aa: CASSVTGGPDEQYF

v_call: TRBV5-1
j_call: TRBJ2-7
d_call: TRBD2
clone_size: NA
cdr3_nt: TGCGCCAGCAGCTTGCTAGCGGGAAACGAGCAGTACTTC
cdr3_aa: CASSLLAGNEQYF

v_call: TRBV6-1
j_call: TRBJ1-3
d_call: TRBD1
clone_size: NA
cdr3_nt: TGTGCCAGCAGTGGTGACAGGGTAATGGCTGGAAACACCATATATTTT
cdr3_aa: CASSGDRVMAGNTIYF